These T cell receptor beta chains were read from a single sample in a study of blood T cell repertoires in COVID-19. Assay: immunoSEQ multiplex PCR; the TCRdb copy retains only in-frame clones and omits some. The sample shows about 270,000 clones, roughly nine tenths of them seen only once. Sequencing input: PBMCs or T cells enriched from blood (not recorded which). The receptors originated from a woman under 30 who had recovered from COVID-19. Each CDR3 is given with its conserved first and last residue. D genes are given only for firm matches. Where a row states a size, it is once, few, many or the class of an expanded clone; other rows omit it.

d_call: NA
v_call: TRBV5-4
clone_size: NA
j_call: TRBJ2-1
cdr3_aa: CASSQGGRYNEQFF
cdr3_nt: TGTGCCAGCAGTCAGGGAGGACGCTACAATGAGCAGTTCTTC

d_call: NA
v_call: TRBV6-1
clone_size: NA
j_call: TRBJ1-3
cdr3_aa: CASSEGVGAFSGNTIYF
cdr3_nt: TGTGCCAGCAGTGAAGGGGTGGGGGCCTTCTCTGGAAACACCATATATTTT

d_call: TRBD1
v_call: TRBV5-4
clone_size: NA
j_call: TRBJ2-2
cdr3_aa: CASSRDRSSTGELFF
cdr3_nt: TGTGCCAGCAGTAGGGACAGATCTTCCACCGGGGAGCTGTTTTTT

d_call: NA
v_call: TRBV18
clone_size: NA
j_call: TRBJ2-7
cdr3_aa: CASSRVRSIAAAYEQYF
cdr3_nt: TGTGCCAGCTCACGTGTTAGGTCGATAGCGGCTGCCTACGAGCAGTACTTC

d_call: TRBD2
v_call: TRBV7-9
clone_size: NA
j_call: TRBJ2-7
cdr3_aa: CASSSGLADYEQYF
cdr3_nt: TGTGCCAGCAGCTCGGGACTAGCGGACTACGAGCAGTACTTC

d_call: TRBD2
v_call: TRBV19
clone_size: NA
j_call: TRBJ2-1
cdr3_aa: CASSIAGGAYNEQFF
cdr3_nt: TGTGCCAGTAGTATTGCGGGGGGCGCCTACAATGAGCAGTTCTTC

d_call: TRBD1
v_call: TRBV4-1
clone_size: NA
j_call: TRBJ2-6
cdr3_aa: CASSRGQVFSGANVLTF
cdr3_nt: TGCGCCAGCAGCCGGGGACAGGTTTTCTCTGGGGCCAACGTCCTGACTTTC

d_call: NA
v_call: TRBV14
clone_size: NA
j_call: TRBJ1-2
cdr3_aa: CASSRKPTTNVGSNPSGYTF
cdr3_nt: TGTGCCAGCAGCCGGAAGCCTACCACAAACGTCGGGTCCAATCCCTCTGGCTACACCTTC

d_call: NA
v_call: TRBV27
clone_size: NA
j_call: TRBJ2-5
cdr3_aa: CASSWGEQETQYF
cdr3_nt: TGTGCCAGCAGTTGGGGGGAACAAGAGACCCAGTACTTC

d_call: TRBD1
v_call: TRBV7-9
clone_size: few
j_call: TRBJ1-5
cdr3_aa: CASSFDRAYSNQPQHF
cdr3_nt: TGTGCCAGCAGCTTTGACAGGGCATATAGCAATCAGCCCCAGCATTTT

d_call: NA
v_call: TRBV6-6
clone_size: NA
j_call: TRBJ1-2
cdr3_aa: CASSWKDRGIGYTF
cdr3_nt: TGTGCCAGCAGTTGGAAGGACCGGGGAATTGGCTACACCTTC

d_call: NA
v_call: TRBV27
clone_size: NA
j_call: TRBJ2-7
cdr3_aa: CASSLRGKAYEQYF
cdr3_nt: TGTGCCAGCAGTTTAAGGGGTAAAGCCTACGAGCAGTACTTC

d_call: TRBD1
v_call: TRBV27
clone_size: NA
j_call: TRBJ1-2
cdr3_aa: CASSLGGTDPHGYTF
cdr3_nt: TGTGCCAGCAGTTTAGGCGGGACAGACCCTCATGGCTACACCTTC

d_call: NA
v_call: TRBV28
clone_size: NA
j_call: TRBJ1-1
cdr3_aa: CASIPGSTHTEAFF
cdr3_nt: TGTGCCAGCATTCCAGGGTCAACACACACAGAAGCTTTCTTT

d_call: NA
v_call: TRBV7-3
clone_size: NA
j_call: TRBJ1-6
cdr3_aa: CASSLNRANSPLHF
cdr3_nt: TGTGCCAGCAGCTTAAACCGAGCTAATTCACCCCTCCACTTT

d_call: NA
v_call: TRBV5-1
clone_size: NA
j_call: TRBJ2-1
cdr3_aa: CASSRYNEQFF
cdr3_nt: TGCGCCAGCAGCCGTTACAATGAGCAGTTCTTC

d_call: NA
v_call: TRBV10-1
clone_size: NA
j_call: TRBJ2-3
cdr3_aa: CASSELGGTVTSTDTQYF
cdr3_nt: TGCGCCAGCAGTGAGTTAGGGGGGACAGTAACTAGCACAGATACGCAGTATTTT

d_call: NA
v_call: TRBV9
clone_size: few
j_call: TRBJ2-7
cdr3_aa: CASSRTTGYEQYF
cdr3_nt: TGTGCCAGCAGCCGTACGACAGGTTACGAGCAGTACTTC

d_call: NA
v_call: TRBV5-1
clone_size: NA
j_call: TRBJ1-2
cdr3_aa: CASSLEQGDGALYGYTF
cdr3_nt: TGCGCCAGCAGCTTGGAACAGGGCGACGGGGCCTTATATGGCTACACCTTC

d_call: TRBD1
v_call: TRBV5-1
clone_size: NA
j_call: TRBJ2-2
cdr3_aa: CASSPRGQGPTGELFF
cdr3_nt: TGCGCCAGCAGCCCGCGGGGACAGGGACCCACCGGGGAGCTGTTTTTT

d_call: NA
v_call: TRBV27
clone_size: NA
j_call: TRBJ2-5
cdr3_aa: CASSSTAGFGETQYF
cdr3_nt: TGTGCCAGCAGTTCCACCGCGGGCTTTGGAGAGACCCAGTACTTC

d_call: NA
v_call: TRBV29-1
clone_size: NA
j_call: TRBJ2-1
cdr3_aa: CSVELSGGVYNEQFF
cdr3_nt: TGCAGCGTTGAATTGTCGGGCGGGGTATACAATGAGCAGTTCTTC

d_call: NA
v_call: TRBV12-3/TRBV12-4
clone_size: NA
j_call: TRBJ2-3
cdr3_aa: CASTSTDTQYF
cdr3_nt: TGTGCCAGCACGTCCACAGATACGCAGTATTTT

d_call: TRBD1
v_call: TRBV5-4
clone_size: NA
j_call: TRBJ1-1
cdr3_aa: CASSPPDRAQAFF
cdr3_nt: TGTGCCAGCAGCCCACCGGACAGGGCTCAAGCTTTCTTT

d_call: NA
v_call: TRBV12-3/TRBV12-4
clone_size: NA
j_call: TRBJ1-1
cdr3_aa: CASIGGADPEAFF
cdr3_nt: TGTGCCAGCATCGGGGGAGCGGATCCTGAAGCTTTCTTT

d_call: TRBD1
v_call: TRBV12-3/TRBV12-4
clone_size: NA
j_call: TRBJ1-2
cdr3_aa: CASRVQGVGGYTF
cdr3_nt: TGTGCCAGCAGGGTACAGGGGGTAGGGGGCTACACCTTC

d_call: TRBD1
v_call: TRBV3-1/TRBV3-2
clone_size: NA
j_call: TRBJ1-4
cdr3_aa: CASRDRGRSEKLFF
cdr3_nt: TGTGCCAGCAGGGACAGGGGTAGGAGCGAAAAACTGTTTTTT

d_call: NA
v_call: TRBV7-9
clone_size: NA
j_call: TRBJ1-2
cdr3_aa: CASSLVGGSDGYTF
cdr3_nt: TGTGCCAGCAGCTTAGTAGGGGGATCGGATGGCTACACCTTC

d_call: TRBD2
v_call: TRBV5-1
clone_size: NA
j_call: TRBJ2-5
cdr3_aa: CASSWRSRGGAETQYF
cdr3_nt: TGCGCCAGCAGCTGGAGGAGTCGCGGGGGGGCGGAGACCCAGTACTTC

d_call: TRBD1
v_call: TRBV5-1
clone_size: few
j_call: TRBJ1-4
cdr3_aa: CASSLGQGAINEKLFF
cdr3_nt: TGCGCCAGCAGCTTGGGACAGGGGGCTATTAATGAAAAACTGTTTTTT

d_call: NA
v_call: TRBV6-2/TRBV6-3
clone_size: NA
j_call: TRBJ2-5
cdr3_aa: CASSFTGSETQYF
cdr3_nt: TGTGCCAGCAGTTTCACAGGGTCGGAGACCCAGTACTTC

d_call: TRBD1
v_call: TRBV7-2
clone_size: NA
j_call: TRBJ1-2
cdr3_aa: CASSLDRANGYTF
cdr3_nt: TGTGCCAGCAGCCTGGACAGGGCTAATGGCTACACCTTC

d_call: NA
v_call: TRBV18
clone_size: NA
j_call: TRBJ2-7
cdr3_aa: CASSPGEQYF
cdr3_nt: TGTGCCAGCTCACCCGGCGAGCAGTACTTC

d_call: TRBD1
v_call: TRBV4-1
clone_size: NA
j_call: TRBJ2-5
cdr3_aa: CASSLRDRQETQYF
cdr3_nt: TGCGCCAGCAGCCTCCGGGACAGACAAGAGACCCAGTACTTC

d_call: NA
v_call: TRBV9
clone_size: NA
j_call: TRBJ2-5
cdr3_aa: CASSVSGGQETQYF
cdr3_nt: TGTGCCAGCAGCGTTAGTGGAGGTCAAGAGACCCAGTACTTC

d_call: TRBD2
v_call: TRBV4-2
clone_size: NA
j_call: TRBJ2-7
cdr3_aa: CASSRSGESAEQYF
cdr3_nt: TGTGCCAGCAGCCGAAGCGGGGAGTCAGCCGAGCAGTACTTC

d_call: TRBD1
v_call: TRBV5-1
clone_size: NA
j_call: TRBJ1-1
cdr3_aa: CASSLRGQTITEAFF
cdr3_nt: TGCGCCAGCAGCCTCAGGGGGCAGACTATCACTGAAGCTTTCTTT

d_call: TRBD1
v_call: TRBV18
clone_size: NA
j_call: TRBJ1-1
cdr3_aa: CASLRTGGDTEAFF
cdr3_nt: TGTGCCAGCCTACGGACAGGAGGGGACACTGAAGCTTTCTTT

d_call: TRBD1
v_call: TRBV11-2
clone_size: NA
j_call: TRBJ1-2
cdr3_aa: CASRLGQGRDGYTF
cdr3_nt: TGTGCCAGCAGATTGGGACAGGGAAGGGATGGCTACACCTTC

d_call: TRBD1
v_call: TRBV27
clone_size: NA
j_call: TRBJ2-1
cdr3_aa: CASSLRGTGGYNEQFF
cdr3_nt: TGTGCCAGCAGTTTACGTGGCACAGGGGGCTACAATGAGCAGTTCTTC

d_call: NA
v_call: TRBV7-2
clone_size: NA
j_call: TRBJ1-1
cdr3_aa: CASSLDLLNTEAFF
cdr3_nt: TGTGCCAGCAGCTTAGATCTGCTAAACACTGAAGCTTTCTTT

d_call: TRBD1
v_call: TRBV3-1/TRBV3-2
clone_size: NA
j_call: TRBJ1-1
cdr3_aa: CASSRDRTGDFGTEAFF
cdr3_nt: TGTGCCAGCAGCCGAGACAGGACAGGGGACTTCGGCACTGAAGCTTTCTTT

d_call: NA
v_call: TRBV6-5
clone_size: NA
j_call: TRBJ1-6
cdr3_aa: CASSYSGAPLHF
cdr3_nt: TGTGCCAGCAGTTACTCGGGAGCACCCCTCCACTTT

d_call: TRBD2
v_call: TRBV28
clone_size: NA
j_call: TRBJ2-1
cdr3_aa: CASSDRSGGDEQFF
cdr3_nt: TGTGCCAGCAGCGACCGTAGCGGGGGGGATGAGCAGTTCTTC

d_call: TRBD1
v_call: TRBV27
clone_size: NA
j_call: TRBJ1-5
cdr3_aa: CASSSGTEIVSNQPQHF
cdr3_nt: TGTGCCAGCAGTTCCGGGACAGAGATTGTTAGCAATCAGCCCCAGCATTTT

d_call: NA
v_call: TRBV19
clone_size: once
j_call: TRBJ1-3
cdr3_aa: CASSIGESSGNTIYF
cdr3_nt: TGTGCCAGTAGTATAGGAGAGAGCTCTGGAAACACCATATATTTT

d_call: TRBD2
v_call: TRBV3-1/TRBV3-2
clone_size: NA
j_call: TRBJ2-1
cdr3_aa: CASSQGLSVAGVSEQFF
cdr3_nt: TGTGCCAGCAGCCAAGGTTTGTCTGTAGCGGGGGTCAGTGAGCAGTTCTTC